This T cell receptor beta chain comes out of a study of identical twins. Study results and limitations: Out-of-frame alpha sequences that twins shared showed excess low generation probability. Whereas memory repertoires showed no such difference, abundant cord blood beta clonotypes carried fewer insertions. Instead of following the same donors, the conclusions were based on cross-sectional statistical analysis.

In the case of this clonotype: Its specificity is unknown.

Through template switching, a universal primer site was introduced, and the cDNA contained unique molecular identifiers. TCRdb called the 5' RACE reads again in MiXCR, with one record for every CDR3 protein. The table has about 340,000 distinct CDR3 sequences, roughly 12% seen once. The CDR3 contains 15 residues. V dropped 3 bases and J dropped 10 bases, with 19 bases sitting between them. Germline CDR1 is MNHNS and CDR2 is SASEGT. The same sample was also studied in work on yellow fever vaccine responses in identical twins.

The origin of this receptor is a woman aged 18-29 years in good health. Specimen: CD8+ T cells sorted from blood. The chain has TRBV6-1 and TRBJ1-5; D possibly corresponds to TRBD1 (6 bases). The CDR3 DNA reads TGTGCCAGCAGTGACACCCCGGACAGTTTCAGCCCCCAGCATTTT. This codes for CASSDTPDSFSPQHF.